This T cell receptor beta chain emerged from a study of OX40 agonist ivuxolimab in advanced cancers. CDR1 and CDR2 (germline): MNHEY, SVGAGI. V was pared by 7 bases and J by 9 bases, with 13 bases between. The CDR3 sequence is 12 residues long. Data came from immunoSEQ multiplex PCR; TCRdb stores just in-frame clones and leaves some out. The sample lists tens of thousands of clones; 75% to 95% were seen once. The receptor was derived from an adult with an advanced solid tumor such as melanoma, head and neck, liver or kidney cancer. The genes are TRBV6-5 and TRBJ2-1; the D gene is possibly TRBD2 (5 bases). The input for sequencing was CD4+ or CD8+ T cells sorted from blood, taken in a trial of the OX40 agonist ivuxolimab. Here the CDR3 DNA reads TGTGCCAGCATCAACGAGGGCGGTGAGCAGTTCTTC. Encoded protein: CASINEGGEQFF.